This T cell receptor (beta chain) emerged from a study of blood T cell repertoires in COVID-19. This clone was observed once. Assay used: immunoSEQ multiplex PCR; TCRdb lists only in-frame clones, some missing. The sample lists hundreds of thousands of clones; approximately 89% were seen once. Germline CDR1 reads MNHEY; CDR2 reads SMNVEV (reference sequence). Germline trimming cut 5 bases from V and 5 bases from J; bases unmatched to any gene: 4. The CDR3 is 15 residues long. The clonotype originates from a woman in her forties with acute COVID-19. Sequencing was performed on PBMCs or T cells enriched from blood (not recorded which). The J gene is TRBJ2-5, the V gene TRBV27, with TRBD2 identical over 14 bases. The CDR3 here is CASSPGLAGDETQYF. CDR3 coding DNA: TGTGCCAGCAGTCCGGGACTAGCGGGAGATGAGACCCAGTACTTC.